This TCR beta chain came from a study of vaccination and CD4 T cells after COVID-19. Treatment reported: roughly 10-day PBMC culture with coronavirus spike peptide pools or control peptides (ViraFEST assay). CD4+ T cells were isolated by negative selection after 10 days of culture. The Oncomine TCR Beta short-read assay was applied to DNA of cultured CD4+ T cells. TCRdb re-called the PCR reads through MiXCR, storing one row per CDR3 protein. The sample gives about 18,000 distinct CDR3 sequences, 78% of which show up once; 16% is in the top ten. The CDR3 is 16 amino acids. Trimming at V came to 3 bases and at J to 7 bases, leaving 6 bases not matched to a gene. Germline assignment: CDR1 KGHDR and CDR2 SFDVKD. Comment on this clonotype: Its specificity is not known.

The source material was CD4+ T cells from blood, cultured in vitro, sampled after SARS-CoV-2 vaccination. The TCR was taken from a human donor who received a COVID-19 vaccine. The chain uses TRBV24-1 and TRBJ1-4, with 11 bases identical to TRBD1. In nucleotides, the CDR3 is TGTGCCACCAGTGATGCGACCGGGACAGGGGGTGAAAAACTGTTTTTT. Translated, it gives CATSDATGTGGEKLFF.